These 6 T cell receptor beta chains originate from one sample sequenced in a study of blood T cell repertoires in COVID-19. The protocol was immunoSEQ multiplex PCR, while the TCRdb copy is restricted to in-frame clones and leaves out a portion. The sample has under 200,000 clones, over 90% seen once. The sequenced sample consisted of peripheral blood. The source of these receptors is a man in his fifties or sixties with acute or convalescent COVID-19.

The V and J genes are TRBV29-1 and TRBJ1-3, with D possibly matching TRBD1 (5 bases). Germline V CDR1 and CDR2: SQVTM, ANQGSEA. The CDR3 extends over 14 amino acids. V was pared by 7 bases and J by 2 bases, with 15 bases between. CDR3 nucleotides: TGCAGCGCCCGGGTGGGGACTACTGGAAACACCATATATTTT. Translating it yields CSARVGTTGNTIYF.

The genes are TRBV28 and TRBJ1-6; TRBD1 matches 7 bases. From germline, CDR1 is MDHEN and CDR2 SYDVKM. J lost 7 bases, V lost 3 bases, and 9 bases had no gene match. This CDR3 region has 16 residues. The CDR3 sequence: CASSFPIRTGNSPLHF. DNA of the CDR3: TGTGCCAGCAGTTTCCCAATAAGGACAGGAAATTCACCCCTCCACTTT.

The V call is TRBV15, the J call TRBJ1-6; D gene unclear. Trimming cost V 5 bases and J 7 bases, with 18 bases left between them. Germline V CDR1 and CDR2: LNHNV, YYDKDF (reference sequence). This CDR3 has 16 amino acids. In nucleotides, the CDR3 is TGTGCCACCAGCCTCGCGGCAGACGCTAGGAATTCACCCCTCCACTTT. Translation gives CATSLAADARNSPLHF.

This clone showed up just once. This chain uses TRBV6-5 with TRBJ1-2, with 9 bases identical to TRBD1. Germline CDR1 reads MNHEY; CDR2 reads SVGAGI. Trimming removed 6 bases from V and 7 bases from J; junction bases left unmatched: 9. This CDR3 is built from 14 residues. CDR3 in amino acids: CASRRDRVLGGYTF. Here the CDR3 DNA reads TGTGCCAGCAGAAGGGACAGGGTCCTAGGTGGCTACACCTTC.

The chain is built from TRBV5-4 and TRBJ1-2; the D gene is possibly TRBD1 (5 bases). Per the germline V gene, CDR1 is SGHNT and CDR2 is YYREEE (reference sequence). The V end was cut by 0 bases, the J end by 6 bases, with 15 bases between. This CDR3 has 15 residues. The DNA for the CDR3 is TGTGCCAGCAGCTTGGTTCATAGGGGCGGGGATGGCTACACCTTC. Residues: CASSLVHRGGDGYTF.

The J gene is TRBJ1-2, the V gene TRBV5-6; TRBD1 matches at 7 bases. This CDR3 is built from 15 residues. Germline CDR1 reads SGHDT; CDR2 reads YYEEEE. The V gene end was trimmed by 4 bases and the J gene end by 4 bases; junction bases not matched to a gene: 10. The CDR3 sequence: CASSLGERGLYGYTF. As DNA, the CDR3 is TGTGCCAGCAGCCTGGGGGAGAGGGGGCTCTATGGCTACACCTTC.